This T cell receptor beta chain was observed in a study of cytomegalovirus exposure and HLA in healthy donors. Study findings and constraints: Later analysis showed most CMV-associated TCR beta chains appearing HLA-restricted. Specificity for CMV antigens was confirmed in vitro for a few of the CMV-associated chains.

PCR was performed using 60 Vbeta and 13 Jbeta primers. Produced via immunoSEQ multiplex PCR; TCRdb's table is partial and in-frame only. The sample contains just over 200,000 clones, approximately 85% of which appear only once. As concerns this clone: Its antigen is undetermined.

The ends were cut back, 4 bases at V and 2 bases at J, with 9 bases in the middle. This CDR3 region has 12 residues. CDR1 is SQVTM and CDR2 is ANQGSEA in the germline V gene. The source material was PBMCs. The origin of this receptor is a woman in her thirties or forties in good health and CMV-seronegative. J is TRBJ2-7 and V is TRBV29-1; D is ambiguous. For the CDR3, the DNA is TGCAGCGTTGCTGACACCCCCTACGAGCAGTACTTC. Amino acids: CSVADTPYEQYF.